This T cell receptor beta chain stems from a study of human T cells and chemical hapten exposure. Study as a whole: Patch tests delivered 0.01% DPC to the upper back and were evaluated at 6 days.

Points on this clonotype: The antigen is undetermined. Without the conserved terminal phenylalanine or tryptophan, this CDR3 likely stems from a read error.

Documented time point: patch test 2, 6 weeks after DPC sensitization. Treatment given: therapeutic diphenylcyclopropenone sensitization with weekly scalp DPC. In the library, unique molecular identifiers were attached to individual cDNA molecules. TCRdb processed the RACE reads anew with MiXCR; each CDR3 protein has one entry. Here the sample spans 360,000 or so distinct CDR3 sequences, nearly 6.5% being singletons. Study findings and constraints: The study found that DPC sensitization did not change TCRs above 1 in 1000 frequency.

The sample consisted of whole blood, taken in connection with sensitization to the hapten diphenylcyclopropenone (DPC). The source of this sequence is a woman younger than 35 with alopecia areata. Some clones in this sample may be carry-over from other donors' samples.

CDR3 DNA sequence: TGTGCCAGCAGCGTCCAGACAGGGGAAGGTACAGATACGCAGTATCTT. As protein: CASSVQTGEGTDTQYL. V is TRBV9 and J is TRBJ2-3; 8 bases agree with TRBD1. Germline V gene data show CDR1 as SGDLS and CDR2 as YYNGEE. This CDR3 has 16 amino acids. Trimming removed 2 bases from V and 3 bases from J; junction bases left unmatched: 8.